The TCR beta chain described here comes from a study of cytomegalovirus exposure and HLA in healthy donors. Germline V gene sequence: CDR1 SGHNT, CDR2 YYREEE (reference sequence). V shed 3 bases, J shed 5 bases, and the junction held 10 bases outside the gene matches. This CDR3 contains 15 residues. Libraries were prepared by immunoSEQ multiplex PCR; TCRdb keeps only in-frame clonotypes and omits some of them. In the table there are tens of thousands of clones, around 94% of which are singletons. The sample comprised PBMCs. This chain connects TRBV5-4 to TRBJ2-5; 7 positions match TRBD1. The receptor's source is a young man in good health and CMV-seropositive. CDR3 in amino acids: CASSWKTGFRETQYF. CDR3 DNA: TGTGCCAGCAGCTGGAAGACAGGGTTCCGGGAGACCCAGTACTTC.